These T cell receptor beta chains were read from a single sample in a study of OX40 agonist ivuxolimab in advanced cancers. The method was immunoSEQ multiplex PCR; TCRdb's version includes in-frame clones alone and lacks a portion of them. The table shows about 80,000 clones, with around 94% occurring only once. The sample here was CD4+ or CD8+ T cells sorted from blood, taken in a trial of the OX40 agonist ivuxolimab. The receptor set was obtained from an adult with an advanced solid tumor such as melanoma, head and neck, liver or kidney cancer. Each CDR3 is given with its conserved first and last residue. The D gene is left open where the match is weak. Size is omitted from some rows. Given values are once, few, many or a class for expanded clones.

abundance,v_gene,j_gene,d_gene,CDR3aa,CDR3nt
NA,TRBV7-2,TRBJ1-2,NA,CASSLNQGRGYTF,TGTGCCAGCAGCTTAAATCAGGGTCGCGGCTACACCTTC
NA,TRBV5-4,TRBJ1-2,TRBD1,CASSLGIGQDYGYTF,TGTGCCAGCAGCTTAGGAATAGGACAGGACTATGGCTACACCTTC
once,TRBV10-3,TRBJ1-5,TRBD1,CAISASDRVYQPQHF,TGTGCCATCAGTGCGTCCGACAGGGTCTATCAGCCCCAGCATTTT
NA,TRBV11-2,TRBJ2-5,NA,CASSLLVLETQYF,TGTGCCAGCAGCTTATTAGTATTGGAGACCCAGTACTTC
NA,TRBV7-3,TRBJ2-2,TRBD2,CASSLIAGGSGELFF,TGTGCCAGCAGCTTAATAGCGGGAGGATCCGGGGAGCTGTTTTTT
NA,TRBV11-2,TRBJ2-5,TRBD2,CASSPSGGRGGETQYF,TGTGCCAGCAGCCCCTCCGGCGGGAGAGGAGGAGAGACCCAGTACTTC
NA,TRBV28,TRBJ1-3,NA,CASSSHSGNTIYF,TGTGCCAGCAGTTCTCACTCTGGAAACACCATATATTTT
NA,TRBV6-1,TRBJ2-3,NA,CASSTRGADTQYF,TGTGCCAGCAGCACAAGGGGGGCAGATACGCAGTATTTT
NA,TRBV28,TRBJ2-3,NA,CASSRTDTQYF,TGTGCCAGCAGCCGCACAGATACGCAGTATTTT
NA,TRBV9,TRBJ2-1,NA,CASSVGGGAEQFF,TGTGCCAGCAGCGTAGGTGGGGGGGCTGAGCAGTTCTTC